This T cell receptor beta chain was sequenced for a study of T-cell reconstitution after alpha-beta-depleted transplantation in children. Overall study results and limits: Reportedly, alpha-beta T cells present about two months post-transplant originated from several hundred expanded clones of graft origin. The main origin of T-cell counts and diversity one year after transplant was newly produced T cells.

With regard to this clonotype: Antigen: not known.

Molecular barcoding with unique molecular identifiers was used for the TCRbeta library. TCRdb analysed the PCR reads with MiXCR anew, one entry per CDR3 protein. The sample lists more than 400,000 distinct CDR3 sequences, 11% occurring once. The clonotype comes from a female patient aged 2 to 10 who had a stem cell transplant for aplastic anemia, so the T cells may come from the graft donor. Sample: PBMCs, mostly from graft donor cells, taken 180 days after TCRalphabeta/CD19-depleted stem cell transplant.

The CDR3 DNA sequence: TGTGCCAGCAGCACCGTAGCTAACTATGGCTACACCTTC. Amino acids: CASSTVANYGYTF. The rearrangement uses TRBV6-1 and TRBJ1-2; D not certain. V dropped 6 bases and J dropped 0 bases, with 8 bases sitting between them. The CDR3 runs 13 residues. The V gene's germline CDR1 is MNHNS and CDR2 SASEGT.